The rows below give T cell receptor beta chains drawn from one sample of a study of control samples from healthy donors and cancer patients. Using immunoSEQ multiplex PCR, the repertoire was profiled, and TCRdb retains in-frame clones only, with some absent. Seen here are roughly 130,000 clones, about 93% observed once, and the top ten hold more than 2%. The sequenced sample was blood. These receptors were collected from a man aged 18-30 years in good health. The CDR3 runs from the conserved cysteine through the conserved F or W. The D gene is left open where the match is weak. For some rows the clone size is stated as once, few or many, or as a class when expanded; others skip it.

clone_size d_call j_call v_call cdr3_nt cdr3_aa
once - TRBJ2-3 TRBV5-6 TGTGCCAGCAGCTTAGCTGGCCGCCACACAGATACGCAGTATTTT CASSLAGRHTDTQYF
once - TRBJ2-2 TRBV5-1 TGCGCCAGCAGTCCCGACCCTACCCCGGCCGGGGAGCTGTTTTTT CASSPDPTPAGELFF
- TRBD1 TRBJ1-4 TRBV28 TGTGCCAGCAGTTCTGGACAGGGGGTTGAAAAACTGTTTTTT CASSSGQGVEKLFF
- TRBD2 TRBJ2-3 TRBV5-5 TGTGCCAGCAGCTCCCTGACTAGCGGGGGGTGGAGGGATACGCAGTATTTT CASSSLTSGGWRDTQYF
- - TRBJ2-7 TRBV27 TGTGCCAGCAGTTTGGGCAGGGTTGGCGAGCAGTACTTC CASSLGRVGEQYF
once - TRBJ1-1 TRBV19 TGTGCCAGTAGTAGACCCGGGCAGCGGAACACTGAAGCTTTCTTT CASSRPGQRNTEAFF
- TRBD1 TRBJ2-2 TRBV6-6 TGTGCCAGCAGACCCGGACAGGGGATCACCGGGGAGCTGTTTTTT CASRPGQGITGELFF
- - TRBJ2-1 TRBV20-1 TGCAGTGCTAGTCTCCAGGACCATGAGCAGTTCTTC CSASLQDHEQFF
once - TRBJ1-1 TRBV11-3 TGTGCCAGCAGCTTAGAGCGGGGATACACTGAAGCTTTCTTT CASSLERGYTEAFF
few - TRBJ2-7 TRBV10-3 TGTGCCGCAGGGGCCAAGGGTAACTCCTACGAGCAGTACTTC CAAGAKGNSYEQYF
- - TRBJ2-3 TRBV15 TGTGCCACCAGCAGAGTAAGGGGGGCGGGGGATACGCAGTATTTT CATSRVRGAGDTQYF
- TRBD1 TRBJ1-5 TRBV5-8 TGTGCCAGCAGTCAAGGGACAGGCAATCAGCCCCAGCATTTT CASSQGTGNQPQHF
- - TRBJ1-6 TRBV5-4 TGTGCCAGCAGCCCTGGGGTAGCTAATAATTCACCCCTCCACTTT CASSPGVANNSPLHF
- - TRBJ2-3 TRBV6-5 TGTGCCAGCAGTTACGAGACAGGCACAGATACGCAGTATTTT CASSYETGTDTQYF
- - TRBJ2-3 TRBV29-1 TGCAGCGTCGAAGGTCTCAGTAGCACAGATACGCAGTATTTT CSVEGLSSTDTQYF
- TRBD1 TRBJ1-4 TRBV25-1 TGTGCCAGCAGTGAGAGGACAGGGGTGGAAAAACTGTTTTTT CASSERTGVEKLFF
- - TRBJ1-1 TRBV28 TGTGCCAGCAGTTTAAGGGCAGCTCACTGGAACACTGAAGCTTTCTTT CASSLRAAHWNTEAFF
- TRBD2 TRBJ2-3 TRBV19 TGTGCCAGTAGTAGCGGGAGGCCAGATACGCAGTATTTT CASSSGRPDTQYF
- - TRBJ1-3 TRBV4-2 TGTGCCAGCAGCCAAGAATGGGTCCCTGGAAACACCATATATTTT CASSQEWVPGNTIYF
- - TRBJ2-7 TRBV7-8 TGTGCCAGCAGCTTCGGCGGACAAACCTACGAGCAGTACTTC CASSFGGQTYEQYF